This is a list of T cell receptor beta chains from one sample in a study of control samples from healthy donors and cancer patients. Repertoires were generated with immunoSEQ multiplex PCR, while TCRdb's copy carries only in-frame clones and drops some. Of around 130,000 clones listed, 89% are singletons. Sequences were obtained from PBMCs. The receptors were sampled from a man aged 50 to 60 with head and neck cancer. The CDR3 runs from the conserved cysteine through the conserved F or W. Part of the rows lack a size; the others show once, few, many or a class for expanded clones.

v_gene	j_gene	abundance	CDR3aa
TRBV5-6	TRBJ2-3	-	CASSLRTSGTDTQYF
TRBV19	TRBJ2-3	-	CASRTSGSPDTQYF
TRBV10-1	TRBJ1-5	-	CASSESGRDQPQHF
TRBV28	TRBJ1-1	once	CASSLGDGQTEAFF
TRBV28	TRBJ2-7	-	CASMERNYEQYF
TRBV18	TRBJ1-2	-	CASSQGTGDYGYTF
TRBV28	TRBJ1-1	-	CASGPLNTEAFF
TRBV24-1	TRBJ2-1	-	CATGGNEQFF
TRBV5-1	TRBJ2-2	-	CASSLEGYDTGELFF
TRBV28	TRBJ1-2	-	CASSLGGQPYGYTF
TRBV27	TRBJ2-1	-	CASRNAGANNEQFF
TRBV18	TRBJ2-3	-	CASSEGQTSTDTQYF
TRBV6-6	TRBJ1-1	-	CASSYLEGENTEAFF
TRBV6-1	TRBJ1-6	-	CASSETRGSPLHF
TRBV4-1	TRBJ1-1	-	CASSQGTVGGGVNTEAFF